Listed here is a single T cell receptor beta chain. Measured with immunoSEQ multiplex PCR; TCRdb has only the in-frame clones, and not every one. Of approximately 130,000 clones listed, approximately 90% are singletons. This specimen comes from a study of blood T cell repertoires in COVID-19. Study in general: The United States, Italy and Spain supplied acute and convalescent COVID-19 samples.

Germline assignment: CDR1 MNHEY and CDR2 SMNVEV (reference sequence). The CDR3 spans 16 residues. The junction had 4 bases not matched to a gene; V was cut back by 4 bases and J by 4 bases. The TCR sequence derives from a woman in her forties or fifties with acute or convalescent COVID-19. The sequenced material came from peripheral blood. The rearrangement links TRBV27 to TRBJ1-6; 10 bases are a match to TRBD1. The CDR3 DNA reads TGTGCCAGCAGTTCGACAGGGGGCTTGTATAATTCACCCCTCCACTTT. This codes for CASSSTGGLYNSPLHF.